A single sample gave rise to the 23 T cell receptor beta chains below, sequenced in a study of identical twins. Via MiXCR, TCRdb re-called the 5' RACE reads, giving one row per CDR3 protein. This sample has roughly 770,000 distinct CDR3 sequences, with 15% to 20% found just once. In addition, the sample was reused for a study of T cells expressing NK-cell markers.

The source material was PBMCs. The receptors here all came from a woman aged 18-29 years in good health.

This clonotype came up a few times. CDR3 protein: CASSYLGHEQFF. For the CDR3, the DNA is TGTGCCAGCAGTTATTTGGGGCATGAGCAGTTCTTC. The chain couples TRBV6-2 or TRBV6-3 to TRBJ2-1, with D perhaps matching TRBD1 (5 bases). CDR3 length: 12 residues. Trimming removed 3 bases at V and 8 bases at J, with 8 bases between. The germline V gene has CDR1 MNHEY and CDR2 SVGEGT.

This clonotype has more than one count but fewer than ten. DNA of the CDR3: TGTGCCAGCAGTCCCACACTGACAGCCACAGATACGCAGTATTTT. Translation: CASSPTLTATDTQYF. This chain joins TRBV6-1 and TRBJ2-3; TRBD1 might be the D (5 bases). With 5 bases removed from V and 2 bases from J, the gap between germline ends came to 14 bases. Germline CDR1 reads MNHNS; CDR2 reads SASEGT. The CDR3 covers 15 residues.

This clonotype has ten or more counts. This chain uses TRBV12-3 or TRBV12-4 with TRBJ2-7; 10 bases agree with TRBD1. The CDR3 spans 15 residues. V was pared by 5 bases and J by 2 bases, with 6 bases of the junction left unmatched. The DNA for the CDR3 is TGTGCCAGCAGTCGCGAAGGGACAGGGGCCTACGAGCAGTACTTC. Translated: CASSREGTGAYEQYF.

The chain links TRBV27 to TRBJ2-7, with D perhaps matching TRBD2 (6 bases). CDR3 length: 13 amino acids. Looked up from germline, CDR1 is MNHEY and CDR2 is SMNVEV (reference sequence). V was trimmed by 6 bases and J by 5 bases, leaving 14 bases between them. CDR3 sequence: CASRLAGSDEQYF. The CDR3 region has the DNA TGTGCCAGCAGGCTTGCGGGGTCCGACGAGCAGTACTTC.

This clonotype has more than one count but fewer than ten. CDR3 in amino acids: CASRSGRDIQYF. CDR3 sequence (DNA): TGTGCCAGCAGGAGCGGGCGGGACATTCAGTACTTC. The chain joins TRBV12-3 or TRBV12-4 to TRBJ2-4; D is possibly TRBD2 (6 bases). Trimming took 6 bases from V and 8 from J, leaving 11 bases between them. This CDR3 comprises 12 residues.

The chain has TRBV29-1 and TRBJ2-1; 12 bases fit TRBD1. V was clipped by 5 bases and J by 8 bases; unmatched bases: 10. In germline, CDR1 is SQVTM, CDR2 ANQGSEA. There are 15 residues in the CDR3. For the CDR3, the DNA is TGCAGCGTTCCCCCGGGACAGGGGGCCGCCTATGAGCAGTTCTTC. Protein product: CSVPPGQGAAYEQFF.

In its sample, this clonotype was seen a few times. The chain has TRBV18 and TRBJ2-1, with D unresolved. In germline, CDR1 is KGHSH, CDR2 LQKENI. The CDR3 has 16 amino acids. Deletions cut 5 bases from V and 7 bases from J, with 21 bases between. The CDR3 loop reads CASSAPGSSVVNEQFF. In nucleotides, the CDR3 is TGTGCCAGCTCAGCCCCGGGCTCATCCGTGGTTAATGAGCAGTTCTTC.

This chain links TRBV18 with TRBJ1-2, with no clear D. Looked up from germline, CDR1 is KGHSH and CDR2 is LQKENI. This CDR3 contains 14 residues. With 2 bases removed from V and 2 bases from J, the gap between germline ends came to 9 bases. The CDR3 DNA follows: TGTGCCAGCTCACCAGGGCAGCAGAACTATGGCTACACCTTC. As protein: CASSPGQQNYGYTF.

The genes are TRBV27 and TRBJ2-7; 9 positions match TRBD2. CDR1 and CDR2 (germline): MNHEY, SMNVEV (reference sequence). This CDR3 has 15 amino acids. V shed 6 bases, J shed 3 bases, and the junction held 9 bases outside the gene matches. The CDR3 spells CASSYAGGANYEQYF. The CDR3 bases are TGTGCCAGCAGCTACGCGGGGGGGGCCAACTACGAGCAGTACTTC.

This chain connects TRBV18 to TRBJ2-5; D perhaps matches TRBD2 (6 bases). Trimming cost V 2 bases and J 10 bases, with 11 bases left between them. The CDR3 consists of 12 residues. Germline values: CDR1 KGHSH, CDR2 LQKENI. CDR3 protein: CASSPSTGDQYF. The CDR3 bases are TGTGCCAGCTCACCATCGACGGGGGACCAGTACTTC.

The chain has TRBV6-1 and TRBJ2-1; 8 bases agree with TRBD2. This CDR3 has 15 amino acids. Germline V gene data show CDR1 as MNHNS and CDR2 as SASEGT. Trimming at V came to 4 bases and at J to 4 bases, leaving 6 bases not matched to a gene. DNA of the CDR3: TGTGCCAGCAGTGCTGGGACTAGTCGTTACAATGAGCAGTTCTTC. Translating gives CASSAGTSRYNEQFF.

The J gene is TRBJ2-7, the V gene TRBV5-1; weak D call: TRBD1 (5 bases). CDR3 length equals 15 residues. Germline V CDR1 and CDR2: SGHRS, YFSETQ. The ends were cut back, 2 bases at V and 5 bases at J, with 17 bases in the middle. The CDR3 DNA sequence: TGCGCCAGCAGCTTTAGGACACCCTCAAACAACGAGCAGTACTTC. Protein product: CASSFRTPSNNEQYF.

The chain couples TRBV12-3 or TRBV12-4 to TRBJ2-1; possible D gene TRBD2, 5 bases. This CDR3 comprises 12 residues. V gave up 5 bases and J gave up 9 bases, with 11 bases separating them. This chain's CDR3 is CASSPREGEQFF. The CDR3 nucleotides are TGTGCCAGCAGTCCCCGGGAAGGTGAGCAGTTCTTC.

The chain employs TRBV29-1 and TRBJ1-1, with D possibly matching TRBD1 (5 bases). This CDR3 region has 11 residues. Trimming left V 3 bases short and J 10 bases short, with 12 bases between. Germline CDR1 SQVTM, CDR2 ANQGSEA. As DNA, the CDR3 is TGCAGCGTTGATTCGCAGGGAGTAGCTTTCTTT. This codes for CSVDSQGVAFF.

Many counts were recorded for this clonotype. The J gene is TRBJ2-5, the V gene TRBV4-1; 10 nucleotides agree with TRBD2. The CDR3 consists of 15 residues. CDR1 is MGHRA, CDR2 YSYEKL, per germline. With V trimmed by 1 base and J by 5 bases, 4 bases remained unmatched. The CDR3 spells CASSQGLAGVETQYF. DNA of the CDR3: TGCGCCAGCAGCCAAGGGCTAGCGGGGGTGGAGACCCAGTACTTC.

This clonotype was recorded a few times. This CDR3 reads CASSHGTGGFYEQYF. As DNA, the CDR3 is TGTGCCAGCAGCCACGGGACAGGGGGCTTCTACGAGCAGTACTTC. This rearrangement joins TRBV4-2 to TRBJ2-7, with 12 bases that match TRBD1. Germline V lookup: CDR1 LGHNA, CDR2 YNFKEQ. J lost 3 bases, V lost 3 bases, and 3 bases had no gene match. This CDR3 has 15 residues.

There are a few counts of this clonotype. V gene TRBV7-2 combines with J gene TRBJ1-2; no reliable D call. Germline V gives CDR1 SGHTA, CDR2 FQGNSA. Trimming stripped 5 bases from V and 8 bases from J, with 15 bases between. This CDR3 contains 13 residues. The CDR3 DNA follows: TGTGCCAGCAGCCAAGGCCCCTTCCCAGGCTACACCTTC. Amino acids: CASSQGPFPGYTF.

This clonotype was seen more than once but under ten times. The chain links TRBV7-9 to TRBJ2-1; tentatively, D is TRBD2 (6 bases). This CDR3 comprises 15 residues. Germline V CDR1 and CDR2: SEHNR, FQNEAQ (reference sequence). The V and J ends lost 4 bases and 12 bases respectively, with 22 bases between them. The CDR3 DNA follows: TGTGCCAGCAGCTACCCGGGACTCCTACGAACTGGGCAGTTCTTC. This translates into CASSYPGLLRTGQFF. The full variable domain, its missing parts supplied by reference TRBV7-9 and TRBJ2-1, is DTGVSQNPRHKITKRGQNVTFRCDPISEHNRLYWYRQTLGQGPEFLTYFQNEAQLEKSRLLSDRFSAERPKGSFSTLEIQRTEQGDSAMYLCASSYPGLLRTGQFFGPGTRLTVL.

This clonotype was seen only a few times. The chain recombines TRBV15 with TRBJ2-1, with D possibly matching TRBD2 (6 bases). The CDR3 is made up of 15 amino acids. In germline, CDR1 is LNHNV, CDR2 YYDKDF (reference sequence). V was clipped by 0 bases and J by 2 bases, with 8 bases between them. The chain's CDR3 is CATSREGGTYNEQFF. The CDR3 coding sequence is TGTGCCACCAGCAGAGAAGGCGGGACCTACAATGAGCAGTTCTTC. The full variable domain, rest sourced from reference TRBV15 and TRBJ2-1, is DAMVIQNPRYQVTQFGKPVTLSCSQTLNHNVMYWYQQKSSQAPKLLFHYYDKDFNNEADTPDNFQSRRPNTSFCFLDIRSPGLGDTAMYLCATSREGGTYNEQFFGPGTRLTVL.

The sample holds many counts of this clonotype. The rearrangement links TRBV5-1 to TRBJ1-6, with unresolved D. Deletions cut 4 bases from V and 7 bases from J, with 15 bases between. The CDR3 loop spans 15 amino acids. Germline V lookup: CDR1 SGHRS, CDR2 YFSETQ. CDR3 sequence (DNA): TGCGCCAGCAGCGAGCTCGGAGCCAAGAATTCACCCCTCCACTTT. Translation gives CASSELGAKNSPLHF.

The CDR3 here is CASSLAAHEQYF. Here the CDR3 DNA reads TGTGCCAGCAGCTTGGCCGCGCACGAGCAGTACTTC. The chain is built from TRBV5-6 and TRBJ2-7, with no clear D. CDR3 length: 12 amino acids. Trimming pared 0 bases from V and 5 bases from J, leaving 6 bases between. Per germline, CDR1 SGHDT and CDR2 YYEEEE.

The chain employs TRBV5-1 and TRBJ2-5; 7 nucleotides agree with TRBD2. Per germline, CDR1 SGHRS and CDR2 YFSETQ. Trimming cost V 4 bases and J 2 bases; bases outside gene matches: 8. The CDR3 consists of 15 residues. CDR3 region: CASSRSPGGQETQYF. CDR3 coding DNA: TGCGCCAGCAGCCGCTCCCCGGGGGGACAAGAGACCCAGTACTTC.

The V gene is TRBV5-6, the J gene TRBJ1-1, with a weak D call TRBD1 (6 bases). The V end lost 6 bases, the J end lost 5 bases, and 23 bases lay between the germline ends. The CDR3 is 16 residues long. Germline lookup yields CDR1 SGHDT and CDR2 YYEEEE. For the CDR3, the DNA is TGTGCCAGCACCCTAGGCCTTGGGGGGGCTAGGACTGAAGCTTTCTTT. This translates into CASTLGLGGARTEAFF.